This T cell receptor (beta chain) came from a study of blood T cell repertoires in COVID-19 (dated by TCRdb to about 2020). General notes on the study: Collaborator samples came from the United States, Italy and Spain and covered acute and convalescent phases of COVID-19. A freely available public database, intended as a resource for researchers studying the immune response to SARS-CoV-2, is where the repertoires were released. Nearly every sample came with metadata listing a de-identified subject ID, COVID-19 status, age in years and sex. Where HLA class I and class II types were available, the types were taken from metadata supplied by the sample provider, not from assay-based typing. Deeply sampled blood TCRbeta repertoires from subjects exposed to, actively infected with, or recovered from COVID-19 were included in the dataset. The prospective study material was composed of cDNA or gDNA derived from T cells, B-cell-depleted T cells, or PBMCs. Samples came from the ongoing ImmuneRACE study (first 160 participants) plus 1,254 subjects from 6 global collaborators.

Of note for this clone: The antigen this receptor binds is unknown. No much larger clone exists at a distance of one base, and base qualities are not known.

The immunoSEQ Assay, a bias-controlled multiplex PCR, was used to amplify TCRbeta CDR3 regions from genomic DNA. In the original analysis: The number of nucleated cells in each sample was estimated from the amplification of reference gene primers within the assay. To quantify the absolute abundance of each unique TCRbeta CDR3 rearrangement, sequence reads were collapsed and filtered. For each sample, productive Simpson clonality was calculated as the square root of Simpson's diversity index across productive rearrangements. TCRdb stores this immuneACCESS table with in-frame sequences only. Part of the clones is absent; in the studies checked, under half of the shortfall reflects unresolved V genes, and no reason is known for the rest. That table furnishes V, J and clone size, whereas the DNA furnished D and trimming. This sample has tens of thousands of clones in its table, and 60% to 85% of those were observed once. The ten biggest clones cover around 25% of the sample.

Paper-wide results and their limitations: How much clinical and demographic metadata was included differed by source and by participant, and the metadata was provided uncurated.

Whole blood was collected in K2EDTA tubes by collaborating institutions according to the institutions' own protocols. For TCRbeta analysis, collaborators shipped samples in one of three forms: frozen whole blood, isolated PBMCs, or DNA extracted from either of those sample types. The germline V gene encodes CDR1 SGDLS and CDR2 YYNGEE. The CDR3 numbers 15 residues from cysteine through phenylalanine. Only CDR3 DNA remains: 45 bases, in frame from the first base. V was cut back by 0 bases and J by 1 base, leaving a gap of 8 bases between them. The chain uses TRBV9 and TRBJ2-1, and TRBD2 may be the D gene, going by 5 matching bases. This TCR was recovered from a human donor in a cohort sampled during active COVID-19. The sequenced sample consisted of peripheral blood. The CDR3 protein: CASSVDRGSYNEQFF. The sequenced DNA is TGTGCCAGCAGCGTAGATCGGGGATCCTACAATGAGCAGTTCTTC.